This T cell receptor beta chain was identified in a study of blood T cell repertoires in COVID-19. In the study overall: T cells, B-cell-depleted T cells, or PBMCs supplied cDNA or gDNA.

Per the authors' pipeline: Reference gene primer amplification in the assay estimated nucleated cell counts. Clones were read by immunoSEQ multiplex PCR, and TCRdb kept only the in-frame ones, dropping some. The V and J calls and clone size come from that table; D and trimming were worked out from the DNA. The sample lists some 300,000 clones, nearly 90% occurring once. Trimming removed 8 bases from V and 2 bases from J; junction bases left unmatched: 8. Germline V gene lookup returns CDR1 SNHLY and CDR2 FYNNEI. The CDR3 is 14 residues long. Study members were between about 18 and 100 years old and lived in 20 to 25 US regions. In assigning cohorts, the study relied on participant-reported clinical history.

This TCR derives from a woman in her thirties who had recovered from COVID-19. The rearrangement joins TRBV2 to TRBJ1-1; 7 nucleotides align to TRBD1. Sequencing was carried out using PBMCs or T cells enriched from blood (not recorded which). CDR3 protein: CASVDRVGNTEAFF. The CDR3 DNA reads TGTGCCAGCGTTGACAGGGTAGGAAACACTGAAGCTTTCTTT.